The rows below give T cell receptor beta chains drawn from one sample of a study of blood T cell repertoires in COVID-19. Method: immunoSEQ multiplex PCR; TCRdb's copy keeps in-frame clones and lacks some. Of hundreds of thousands of clones in the sample, roughly 80% were seen once. Material: peripheral blood. Receptor source: a woman in her 70s with acute or convalescent COVID-19. Each CDR3 is given with its conserved first and last residue. A D gene is named only where the DNA matches it firmly. Size tells how often a clone was seen (once, few, many) or the class of an expanded clone, and some rows leave it out.

- - TRBJ1-6 TRBV7-9 16 TGTGCCAGCAGCCCAATTCGGACTTCCTATAATTCACCCCTCCACTTT CASSPIRTSYNSPLHF
TRBD2 few TRBJ2-2 TRBV2 20 TGTGCCAGCAGTGAAGTCTCCAGATTCCCTAGCGGGGGGTACACCGGGGAGCTGTTTTTT CASSEVSRFPSGGYTGELFF
- once TRBJ1-1 TRBV5-8 15 TGTGCCAGCAGCTCCCGCGGGGCCCTGAACACTGAAGCTTTCTTT CASSSRGALNTEAFF
- - TRBJ1-3 TRBV3-1/TRBV3-2 15 TGTGCCAGCAGCCCGACCGACAGCTCTGGAAACACCATATATTTT CASSPTDSSGNTIYF
TRBD1 - TRBJ1-2 TRBV7-2 14 TGTGCCAGCAGCTTAGAGGACAGGGCCTATGGCTACACCTTC CASSLEDRAYGYTF
TRBD2 - TRBJ2-3 TRBV27 18 TGTGCCAGCAGTTTATTTTTTAGCGGGGGGGCGTGGACAGATACGCAGTATTTT CASSLFFSGGAWTDTQYF
- few TRBJ2-2 TRBV4-3 16 TGCGCCAGCAGCCAAGATGTCCCAGCGAACACCGGGGAGCTGTTTTTT CASSQDVPANTGELFF
- - TRBJ1-2 TRBV6-5 13 TGTGCCACACAGGTTCCCTTTATCTACGGCTACACCTTC CATQVPFIYGYTF
- few TRBJ2-5 TRBV29-1 12 TGCAGCGCCCAACCTAGTGTGGAGACCCAGTACTTC CSAQPSVETQYF
- - TRBJ1-4 TRBV7-9 14 TGTGCCAGCAGCTTATCCCAGAACAATGAAAAACTGTTTTTT CASSLSQNNEKLFF
- few TRBJ1-1 TRBV3-1/TRBV3-2 14 TGTGCCAGCACCCGAGCGGGCCGGAACACTGAAGCTTTCTTT CASTRAGRNTEAFF
TRBD1 - TRBJ2-5 TRBV9 12 TGTGCCAGCAGCTTTAGACAGGGGACCCAGTACTTC CASSFRQGTQYF
- - TRBJ1-1 TRBV18 12 TGTGCCAGCTCACCCGCGGGCACTGAAGCTTTCTTT CASSPAGTEAFF
TRBD1 - TRBJ2-6 TRBV5-1 19 TGCGCCAGCAGCTCTTCTGGGGGACAGGGGCTCTCTGGGGCCAACGTCCTGACTTTC CASSSSGGQGLSGANVLTF
- few TRBJ1-4 TRBV12-3/TRBV12-4 13 TGTGCCAGCAGTTTACAGGGTGCTGAAAAACTGTTTTTT CASSLQGAEKLFF
- - TRBJ2-7 TRBV6-2/TRBV6-3 17 TGTGCCAGCAGTTACCCAACGGGGGTCTTCACGTTCTACGAGCAGTACTTC CASSYPTGVFTFYEQYF
- - TRBJ2-1 TRBV5-1 12 TGCGCCAGCAGCGGGGGCGGCAATGAGCAGTTCTTC CASSGGGNEQFF
- - TRBJ1-4 TRBV7-9 16 TGTGCCAGCAGCTTAGTTGTCACGACAGCAAATGAAAAACTGTTTTTT CASSLVVTTANEKLFF
TRBD1 few TRBJ1-6 TRBV6-4 14 TGTGCCAGCAGTGACGGGACAGGCGGGTCACCCCTCCACTTT CASSDGTGGSPLHF
- - TRBJ1-1 TRBV3-1/TRBV3-2 14 TGTGCCAGCAGCCAAGTGTCGGGAAGCACTGAAGCTTTCTTT CASSQVSGSTEAFF
- - TRBJ1-4 TRBV18 14 TGTGCCAGCTCACCGTCCCGGACAGATGAAAAACTGTTTTTT CASSPSRTDEKLFF
TRBD2 - TRBJ2-7 TRBV6-1 16 TGTGCCAGCAGTGAAGTTATAGCGGGGGGGCTCTATGAGCAGTACTTC CASSEVIAGGLYEQYF
- - TRBJ1-2 TRBV21-1 15 TGTGCCAGCAGCAATGCAGGGGGCGTGGACTATGGCTACACCTTC CASSNAGGVDYGYTF
- - TRBJ2-2 TRBV11-2 15 TGTGCCAGCAGCTTACTACAGCAGAACACCGGGGAGCTGTTTTTT CASSLLQQNTGELFF
- - TRBJ1-3 TRBV29-1 13 TGCAGCGTTGGCTCGAGCTCTGGAAACACCATATATTTT CSVGSSSGNTIYF
- once TRBJ1-6 TRBV24-1 14 TGTGCCACCAGTGATCCAGGCTATAATTCACCCCTCCACTTT CATSDPGYNSPLHF
TRBD1 few TRBJ1-2 TRBV12-3/TRBV12-4 11 TGTGCCAGCAGGCAAGGGGGCGGCTACACCTTC CASRQGGGYTF
- - TRBJ1-3 TRBV10-3 15 TGTGCCATCAGTGAGACACACCTCTCTGGAAACACCATATATTTT CAISETHLSGNTIYF
- once TRBJ1-6 TRBV18 15 TGTGCCAGCTCACCCAGGGGCTCCTATAATTCACCCCTCCACTTT CASSPRGSYNSPLHF
TRBD1 - TRBJ2-4 TRBV4-1 16 TGCGCCAGCAGCCAAGATCGGACAGGTACCAAAAACATTCAGTACTTC CASSQDRTGTKNIQYF
- - TRBJ2-2 TRBV3-1/TRBV3-2 14 TGTGCCAGCAGCTCGCCGGGGGACACCGGGGAGCTGTTTTTT CASSSPGDTGELFF
- few TRBJ2-2 TRBV9 15 TGTGCCAGCAGCCCGTGGACTGCGAACACCGGGGAGCTGTTTTTT CASSPWTANTGELFF